This TCR beta chain was retrieved from a study of blood T cell repertoires in COVID-19. As for the study in general: Italy, Spain and the United States were the sources of the convalescent and acute COVID-19 samples. From T cells, B-cell-depleted T cells, or PBMCs came the material, which was cDNA or gDNA.

As handled by the study authors: Amplification of reference gene primers provided the estimated nucleated cell counts. Generated by immunoSEQ multiplex PCR, the TCRdb table keeps only in-frame clones and is missing some. That table is the source of V, J and clone size, and D and trimming were worked out from the DNA. The table lists roughly 150,000 clones, around 82% of them singletons. The CDR3 runs 13 residues. The ends were cut back, 1 base at V and 2 bases at J, with 8 bases in the middle. Germline CDR1 is SQVTM and CDR2 is ANQGSEA. This TCR was recovered from a man between 60 and 75 years old with acute or convalescent COVID-19. Sequenced material: peripheral blood. The rearrangement uses TRBV29-1 and TRBJ2-5; no firm D call. The CDR3 DNA is TGCAGCGTTGAAGCCCACATACAAGAGACCCAGTACTTC. It encodes CSVEAHIQETQYF.